This T cell receptor (beta chain) was identified during a study of identical twins. This clonotype has a count of ten or more. Its specificity is unknown. V shed 3 bases, J shed 1 base, and the junction held 3 bases outside the gene matches. The CDR3 runs 15 residues. Study outcomes and limitations: In monozygotic twins, models underestimated the sharing of out-of-frame TCR alpha.

Each CDR3 protein is one row after TCRdb ran MiXCR on the 5' RACE reads. The sample includes under 500,000 distinct CDR3 sequences, approximately 14% seen only once; the top ten take approximately 0.98%. This same sample was also part of a study on yellow fever vaccine responses in identical twins.

The gene calls are TRBV12-3 or TRBV12-4 and TRBJ2-5; the match to TRBD2 covers 9 bases. The origin of this receptor is a woman aged 18 to 35 in good health. The sequenced sample was CD4+ T cells sorted from blood. DNA of the CDR3: TGTGCCAGCAGTTTCTTGACTAGCGGCCAAGAGACCCAGTACTTC. This gives the protein CASSFLTSGQETQYF.